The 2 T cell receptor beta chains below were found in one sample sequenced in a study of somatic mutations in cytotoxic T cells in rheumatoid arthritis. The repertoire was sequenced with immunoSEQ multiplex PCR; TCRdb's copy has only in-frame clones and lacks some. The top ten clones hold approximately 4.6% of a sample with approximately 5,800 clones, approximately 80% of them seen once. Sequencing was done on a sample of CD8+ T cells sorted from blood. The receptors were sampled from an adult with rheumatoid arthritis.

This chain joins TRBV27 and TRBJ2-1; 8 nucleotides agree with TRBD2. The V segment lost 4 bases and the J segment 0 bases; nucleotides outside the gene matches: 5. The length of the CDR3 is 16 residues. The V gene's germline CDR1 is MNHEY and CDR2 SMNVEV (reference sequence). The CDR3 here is CASSSRTSISYNEQFF. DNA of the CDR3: TGTGCCAGCAGTTCACGGACTAGCATCTCCTACAATGAGCAGTTCTTC.

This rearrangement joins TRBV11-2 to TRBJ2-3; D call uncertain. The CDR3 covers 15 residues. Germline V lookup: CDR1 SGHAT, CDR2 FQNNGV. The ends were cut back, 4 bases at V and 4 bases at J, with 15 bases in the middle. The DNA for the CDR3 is TGTGCCAGCAGCTCGATCACTCTGGACGCAGATACGCAGTATTTT. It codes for CASSSITLDADTQYF.